The present entry profiles one TCR beta chain with its context. Its matching antigen is unknown. This entry is derived from a study of lymphopenia after photon versus proton radiotherapy. General observations from the study: Post-nadir TCR diversity decline inversely tracked overall survival among those who died. After lymphocyte nadir, photon-treated repertoires showed oligoclonal expansion, especially CD8+ Temra. Better survival with proton therapy was suggested as possible, not demonstrated. Photon-treated patients lost naive T cells and TCR diversity; proton-treated stayed stable.

The V gene lost 3 bases and the J gene lost 4 bases, with 16 bases spanning the gap. This CDR3 is built from 15 residues. The V gene's germline CDR1 is WSHSY and CDR2 SAAADI. The protocol was immunoSEQ multiplex PCR, while the TCRdb copy is restricted to in-frame clones and leaves out a portion. Among around 33,000 clones listed, approximately 89% were seen once. The chain carries TRBV10-2 and TRBJ2-7; D is possibly TRBD2 (6 bases). The sample in question was peripheral blood, obtained from a patient treated with proton-based radiotherapy. This TCR was sampled from a woman in her seventies with pancreatic cancer. Some clones in this sample may be carry-over from other donors' samples. CDR3 in amino acids: CASSEGGTLTYEQYF. As DNA, the CDR3 is TGCGCCAGCAGTGAAGGCGGGACTCTTACATACGAGCAGTACTTC.